A single sample gave rise to the 10 T cell receptor beta chains below, sequenced in a study of blood T cell repertoires in COVID-19. Data came from immunoSEQ multiplex PCR; TCRdb stores just in-frame clones and leaves some out. The profile covers about 140,000 clones, with 85% to 90% appearing a single time and approximately 40% taken by the ten largest. The specimen sequenced was peripheral blood. These receptors came from a man aged 45 to 65 who had recovered from COVID-19.

The table lists this clone with a few counts. The V gene is TRBV7-9, the J gene TRBJ1-1; tentative D call: TRBD1 (5 bases). The CDR3 has 19 amino acids. Trimming cost V 1 base and J 1 base, with 22 bases left between them. The germline gives CDR1 SEHNR, CDR2 FQNEAQ (reference sequence). CDR3 DNA sequence: TGTGCCAGCAGCTTAGAGATAGGTTTTTTGGGGCCCCCGAACACTGAAGCTTTCTTT. This translates into CASSLEIGFLGPPNTEAFF.

The CDR3 loop reads CASSTERTSGRSYEQYF. In DNA, the CDR3 is TGTGCCAGTAGTACGGAAAGGACTAGCGGCCGATCCTACGAGCAGTACTTC. The chain couples TRBV19 to TRBJ2-7; 10 bases align to TRBD2. Germline trimming cut 4 bases from V and 1 base from J; bases unmatched to any gene: 10. This CDR3 has 17 residues. Germline values: CDR1 LNHDA, CDR2 SQIVND (reference sequence).

This rearrangement joins TRBV5-1 to TRBJ1-3, with 7 bases identical to TRBD1. The CDR3 is made up of 16 amino acids. Germline V gene lookup returns CDR1 SGHRS and CDR2 YFSETQ. Germline trimming cut 4 bases from V and 0 bases from J; bases unmatched to any gene: 7. The CDR3 reads CASSTDRPSSGNTIYF. The DNA of the CDR3 is TGCGCCAGCAGCACGGACAGGCCAAGCTCTGGAAACACCATATATTTT.

Only a few counts were recorded for this clone. The rearrangement uses TRBV6-2 or TRBV6-3 and TRBJ1-5; TRBD1 matches 7 bases. The CDR3 extends over 14 amino acids. The trim removed 4 bases at V and 4 bases at J, leaving 4 bases unmatched. The germline V gene encodes CDR1 MNHEY and CDR2 SVGEGT. In DNA form, the CDR3 reads TGTGCCAGCAGTTTAGGGACAGAGAATCAGCCCCAGCATTTT. Its translation: CASSLGTENQPQHF.

The gene calls are TRBV7-9 and TRBJ1-6, with a tentative D call TRBD1 (5 bases). The CDR3 sequence is 17 residues long. The V end was cut by 4 bases, the J end by 8 bases, with 21 bases between. CDR1 SEHNR and CDR2 FQNEAQ come from the germline V gene (reference sequence). The CDR3 nucleotides are TGTGCCAGCAGCTCAGGATACTTAGGGACTTCGGATTCACCCCTCCACTTT. This translates into CASSSGYLGTSDSPLHF.

The DNA for the CDR3 is TGTGCCAGCAGCTCCACCCTGGGGGGGAGGGGACGTGAGCAGTTCTTC. Amino acids: CASSSTLGGRGREQFF. This chain uses TRBV7-2 with TRBJ2-1, with 7 bases identical to TRBD2. Trimming at V came to 4 bases and at J to 9 bases, leaving 15 bases not matched to a gene. CDR3 size: 16 residues. Per the germline V gene, CDR1 is SGHTA and CDR2 is FQGNSA.

J is TRBJ1-6 and V is TRBV6-2 or TRBV6-3; D unclear. Per germline, CDR1 MNHEY and CDR2 SVGEGT. This CDR3 spans 17 amino acids. V dropped 0 bases and J dropped 0 bases, with 9 bases sitting between them. CDR3 region: CASSYSERSSYNSPLHF. Here the CDR3 DNA reads TGTGCCAGCAGTTACTCTGAAAGGAGCTCCTATAATTCACCCCTCCACTTT.

The chain links TRBV9 to TRBJ1-3, with D possibly matching TRBD1 (5 bases). This CDR3 contains 14 residues. The germline V and J ends were trimmed by 0 bases and 3 bases, with 7 bases remaining between them. Germline loops: CDR1 SGDLS, CDR2 YYNGEE. The CDR3: CASSVGTSGNTIYF. The CDR3 DNA sequence: TGTGCCAGCAGCGTAGGGACAAGTGGAAACACCATATATTTT.

The CDR3 DNA sequence: TGTGCCAGCAGTGTCTCCTCCATAGCGGGGCAAGAGACCCAGTACTTC. Translating it yields CASSVSSIAGQETQYF. V and J are TRBV6-1 and TRBJ2-5, with TRBD2 matching over 8 bases. The CDR3 loop spans 16 amino acids. Looked up from germline, CDR1 is MNHNS and CDR2 is SASEGT. J was trimmed by 2 bases and V by 4 bases; bases with no gene match: 9.

The rearrangement joins TRBV3-1 (or the pseudogene TRBV3-2) to TRBJ1-6; 7 bases agree with TRBD1. This CDR3 spans 15 amino acids. V shed 8 bases and J 9 bases; nucleotides not matched to a gene: 13. Germline V gives CDR1 LGHDT, CDR2 YNNKEL (reference sequence). DNA for the CDR3: TGTGCCAGCGGGTACAGGGGAGCGCGGGCTTCACCCCTCCACTTT. This encodes CASGYRGARASPLHF.